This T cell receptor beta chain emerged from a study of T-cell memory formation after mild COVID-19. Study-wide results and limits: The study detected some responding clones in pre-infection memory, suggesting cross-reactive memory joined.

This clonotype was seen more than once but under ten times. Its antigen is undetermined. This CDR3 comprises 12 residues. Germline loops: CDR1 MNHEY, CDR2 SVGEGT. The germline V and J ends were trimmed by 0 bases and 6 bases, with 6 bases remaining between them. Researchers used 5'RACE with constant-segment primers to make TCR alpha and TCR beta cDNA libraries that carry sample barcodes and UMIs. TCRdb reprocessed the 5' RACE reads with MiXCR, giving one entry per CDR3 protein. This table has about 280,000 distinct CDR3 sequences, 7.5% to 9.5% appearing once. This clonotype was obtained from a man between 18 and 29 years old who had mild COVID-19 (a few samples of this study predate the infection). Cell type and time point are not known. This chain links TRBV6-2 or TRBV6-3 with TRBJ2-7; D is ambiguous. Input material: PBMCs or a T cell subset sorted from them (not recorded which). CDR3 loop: CASSYSIGEQYV. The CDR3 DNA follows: TGTGCCAGCAGTTACTCGATTGGCGAGCAGTACGTC.